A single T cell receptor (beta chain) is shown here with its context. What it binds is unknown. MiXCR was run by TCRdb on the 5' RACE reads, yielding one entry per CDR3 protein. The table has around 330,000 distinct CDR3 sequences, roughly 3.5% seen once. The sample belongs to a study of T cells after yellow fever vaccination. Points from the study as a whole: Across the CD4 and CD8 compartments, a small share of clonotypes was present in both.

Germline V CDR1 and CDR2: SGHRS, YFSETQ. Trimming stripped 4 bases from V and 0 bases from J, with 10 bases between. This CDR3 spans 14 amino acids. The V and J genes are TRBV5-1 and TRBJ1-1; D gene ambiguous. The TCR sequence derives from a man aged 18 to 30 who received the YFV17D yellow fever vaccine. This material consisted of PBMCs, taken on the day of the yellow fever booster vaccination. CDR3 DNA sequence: TGCGCCAGCAGCAGTGGACTCCTGAACACTGAAGCTTTCTTT. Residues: CASSSGLLNTEAFF.